This is a list of T cell receptor beta chains from one sample in a study of T-cell memory formation after mild COVID-19. A single record per CDR3 protein comes from TCRdb applying MiXCR to the 5' RACE reads. This sample yields about 290,000 distinct CDR3 sequences, of which roughly 15% are seen a single time; roughly a fifth belongs to the top ten. Input material: PBMCs or a T cell subset sorted from them (not recorded which). Source of these receptors: a man aged 18 to 29 who had mild COVID-19 (a few samples of this study predate the infection). Cell type and time point are not known. Both conserved end residues are part of each CDR3. The D gene is left open where the match is weak. The listing skips clone size in some rows; elsewhere it reads once, few, many or a size class.

cdr3_aa: CASSFTRGWNTEAFF
cdr3_nt: TGCGCCAGCAGCTTCACAAGGGGCTGGAACACTGAAGCTTTCTTT
d_call: NA
j_call: TRBJ1-1
clone_size: NA
v_call: TRBV5-1

cdr3_aa: CASSSVAESSDTQYF
cdr3_nt: TGCGCCAGCAGCTCGGTAGCGGAATCGTCAGATACGCAGTATTTT
d_call: NA
j_call: TRBJ2-3
clone_size: few
v_call: TRBV5-1

cdr3_aa: CASSTTGDGYTF
cdr3_nt: TGTGCCAGCAGCACCACAGGGGATGGCTACACCTTC
d_call: TRBD1
j_call: TRBJ1-2
clone_size: few
v_call: TRBV7-9

cdr3_aa: CAWEGTEASTDTQYF
cdr3_nt: TGTGCCTGGGAAGGGACAGAAGCTAGCACAGATACGCAGTATTTT
d_call: TRBD1
j_call: TRBJ2-3
clone_size: many
v_call: TRBV30

cdr3_aa: CASSLSSSGLGGELFF
cdr3_nt: TGTGCCAGCAGCTTGTCCTCTAGTGGGCTCGGCGGGGAGCTGTTTTTT
d_call: NA
j_call: TRBJ2-2
clone_size: few
v_call: TRBV7-9

cdr3_aa: CAISDGTAIGSFF
cdr3_nt: TGTGCCATCAGTGACGGGACAGCGATAGGGTCTTTCTTT
d_call: TRBD1
j_call: TRBJ1-1
clone_size: few
v_call: TRBV10-3

cdr3_aa: CASSSNTNTEAFF
cdr3_nt: TGTGCCAGCAGTTCGAACACAAACACTGAAGCTTTCTTT
d_call: NA
j_call: TRBJ1-1
clone_size: few
v_call: TRBV12-3/TRBV12-4

cdr3_aa: CASSQDTGSSPLHF
cdr3_nt: TGTGCCAGCAGCCAAGATACCGGAAGTTCACCCCTCCACTTT
d_call: NA
j_call: TRBJ1-6
clone_size: NA
v_call: TRBV3-1

cdr3_aa: CSVEREQNEQFF
cdr3_nt: TGCAGCGTTGAAAGGGAGCAGAATGAGCAGTTCTTC
d_call: NA
j_call: TRBJ2-1
clone_size: NA
v_call: TRBV29-1

cdr3_aa: CASSPRRGTNGETQYF
cdr3_nt: TGTGCCAGCAGCCCGAGACGGGGGACGAATGGGGAGACCCAGTACTTC
d_call: NA
j_call: TRBJ2-5
clone_size: few
v_call: TRBV7-6

cdr3_aa: CASSPKSVTRTGELFF
cdr3_nt: TGTGCCAGCAGTCCAAAATCCGTTACTAGGACCGGGGAGCTGTTTTTT
d_call: NA
j_call: TRBJ2-2
clone_size: NA
v_call: TRBV12-3/TRBV12-4

cdr3_aa: CASSLDRVGRTSGELFF
cdr3_nt: TGCGCCAGCAGCTTGGACAGGGTCGGTAGGACATCCGGGGAGCTGTTTTTT
d_call: NA
j_call: TRBJ2-2
clone_size: many
v_call: TRBV5-1

cdr3_aa: CAWSGTGDHNSPLHF
cdr3_nt: TGTGCCTGGAGTGGGACAGGGGACCATAATTCACCCCTCCACTTT
d_call: TRBD1
j_call: TRBJ1-6
clone_size: NA
v_call: TRBV30

cdr3_aa: CASSPRANSYYQETQYF
cdr3_nt: TGTGCCAGCAGCCCTAGGGCCAACTCGTACTACCAAGAGACCCAGTACTTC
d_call: NA
j_call: TRBJ2-5
clone_size: few
v_call: TRBV5-5

cdr3_aa: CASSLAPGYGYTF
cdr3_nt: TGCGCCAGCAGCTTGGCCCCTGGCTATGGCTACACCTTC
d_call: NA
j_call: TRBJ1-2
clone_size: NA
v_call: TRBV5-1

cdr3_aa: CATSDTTIDNEQFF
cdr3_nt: TGTGCCACCAGTGATACGACTATTGACAATGAGCAGTTCTTC
d_call: NA
j_call: TRBJ2-1
clone_size: few
v_call: TRBV24-1

cdr3_aa: CASSVGQGHGYTF
cdr3_nt: TGTGCCAGCAGTGTGGGACAGGGTCATGGCTACACCTTC
d_call: TRBD1
j_call: TRBJ1-2
clone_size: few
v_call: TRBV25-1

cdr3_aa: CATSEGVAGASYEQYF
cdr3_nt: TGTGCCACCAGCGAGGGGGTAGCGGGGGCCTCCTACGAGCAGTACTTC
d_call: TRBD2
j_call: TRBJ2-7
clone_size: many
v_call: TRBV15

cdr3_aa: CAISDPAATKETQYF
cdr3_nt: TGTGCCATCAGTGATCCAGCGGCCACGAAAGAGACCCAGTACTTC
d_call: NA
j_call: TRBJ2-5
clone_size: NA
v_call: TRBV10-3

cdr3_aa: CASRPTLQGTYGYTF
cdr3_nt: TGTGCCAGCAGACCCACCCTCCAGGGCACCTATGGCTACACCTTC
d_call: NA
j_call: TRBJ1-2
clone_size: NA
v_call: TRBV6-5

cdr3_aa: CSAGGARLSTGELFF
cdr3_nt: TGCAGTGCTGGGGGAGCCCGCCTATCCACCGGGGAGCTGTTTTTT
d_call: NA
j_call: TRBJ2-2
clone_size: many
v_call: TRBV20-1

cdr3_aa: CAISESGDSTHGYTF
cdr3_nt: TGTGCCATCAGTGAGTCGGGAGACAGTACTCATGGCTACACCTTC
d_call: NA
j_call: TRBJ1-2
clone_size: few
v_call: TRBV10-3

cdr3_aa: CARRFAQTGRGEQFF
cdr3_nt: TGTGCCAGGAGATTCGCTCAAACAGGGCGGGGTGAGCAGTTCTTC
d_call: NA
j_call: TRBJ2-1
clone_size: many
v_call: TRBV27

cdr3_aa: CASSYSRTGNTEAFF
cdr3_nt: TGTGCCAGCAGTTACTCGAGGACAGGTAACACTGAAGCTTTCTTT
d_call: TRBD1
j_call: TRBJ1-1
clone_size: NA
v_call: TRBV6-5

cdr3_aa: CASSQDRRLRGQQYF
cdr3_nt: TGTGCCAGCAGCCAAGATCGGCGTTTAAGGGGGCAGCAGTACTTC
d_call: TRBD1
j_call: TRBJ2-7
clone_size: NA
v_call: TRBV4-2

cdr3_aa: CASSWGTGGDTEAFF
cdr3_nt: TGCGCCAGCAGCTGGGGGACAGGGGGCGACACTGAAGCTTTCTTT
d_call: TRBD1
j_call: TRBJ1-1
clone_size: NA
v_call: TRBV5-1

cdr3_aa: CASSLRTVYEQYF
cdr3_nt: TGTGCCAGCAGTCTTAGGACAGTGTACGAGCAGTACTTC
d_call: NA
j_call: TRBJ2-7
clone_size: NA
v_call: TRBV5-8

cdr3_aa: CSAYEAGDFYEQYF
cdr3_nt: TGCAGTGCTTATGAGGCAGGGGACTTCTACGAGCAGTACTTC
d_call: NA
j_call: TRBJ2-7
clone_size: few
v_call: TRBV20-1

cdr3_aa: CAISESYLRQGDGYTF
cdr3_nt: TGTGCCATCAGTGAGTCGTACCTCAGACAGGGCGATGGCTACACCTTC
d_call: TRBD1
j_call: TRBJ1-2
clone_size: many
v_call: TRBV10-3

cdr3_aa: CASSQRASSEQYF
cdr3_nt: TGTGCCAGCAGCCAAAGAGCCTCATCCGAGCAGTACTTC
d_call: NA
j_call: TRBJ2-7
clone_size: NA
v_call: TRBV27

cdr3_aa: CASSSLGFGVQYF
cdr3_nt: TGTGCCAGCAGCTCCCTCGGGTTTGGGGTTCAGTACTTC
d_call: NA
j_call: TRBJ2-4
clone_size: many
v_call: TRBV7-3

cdr3_aa: CASSFGLAGNNSPLHF
cdr3_nt: TGTGCCAGCAGCTTCGGACTAGCAGGCAATAATTCACCCCTCCACTTT
d_call: NA
j_call: TRBJ1-6
clone_size: many
v_call: TRBV7-9

cdr3_aa: CASSRDLYTEGGYTF
cdr3_nt: TGCGCCAGCAGCCGAGACCTCTATACAGAGGGTGGCTACACCTTC
d_call: NA
j_call: TRBJ1-2
clone_size: few
v_call: TRBV4-1

cdr3_aa: CASSQVVSYNEQFF
cdr3_nt: TGTGCCAGCAGCCAGGTCGTCTCCTACAATGAGCAGTTCTTC
d_call: NA
j_call: TRBJ2-1
clone_size: few
v_call: TRBV3-1

cdr3_aa: CASSSIRTSNTGELFF
cdr3_nt: TGTGCCAGCAGCTCAATTAGAACTTCGAACACCGGGGAGCTGTTTTTT
d_call: NA
j_call: TRBJ2-2
clone_size: NA
v_call: TRBV6-5

cdr3_aa: CASSQDTGPYEQYF
cdr3_nt: TGTGCCAGCAGCCAAGATACGGGACCATACGAGCAGTACTTC
d_call: NA
j_call: TRBJ2-7
clone_size: many
v_call: TRBV3-1

cdr3_aa: CASSHYLLNSGELFF
cdr3_nt: TGCGCCAGCAGCCATTACCTCTTGAATTCCGGGGAGCTGTTTTTT
d_call: NA
j_call: TRBJ2-2
clone_size: few
v_call: TRBV4-3

cdr3_aa: CATSEAGEADTQYF
cdr3_nt: TGTGCCACCAGTGAAGCCGGGGAAGCAGATACGCAGTATTTT
d_call: NA
j_call: TRBJ2-3
clone_size: few
v_call: TRBV24-1

cdr3_aa: CASSYHRLRASSYNSPLHF
cdr3_nt: TGTGCCAGCAGTTACCACCGGCTTCGAGCGAGCTCCTATAATTCACCCCTCCACTTT
d_call: NA
j_call: TRBJ1-6
clone_size: NA
v_call: TRBV6-5